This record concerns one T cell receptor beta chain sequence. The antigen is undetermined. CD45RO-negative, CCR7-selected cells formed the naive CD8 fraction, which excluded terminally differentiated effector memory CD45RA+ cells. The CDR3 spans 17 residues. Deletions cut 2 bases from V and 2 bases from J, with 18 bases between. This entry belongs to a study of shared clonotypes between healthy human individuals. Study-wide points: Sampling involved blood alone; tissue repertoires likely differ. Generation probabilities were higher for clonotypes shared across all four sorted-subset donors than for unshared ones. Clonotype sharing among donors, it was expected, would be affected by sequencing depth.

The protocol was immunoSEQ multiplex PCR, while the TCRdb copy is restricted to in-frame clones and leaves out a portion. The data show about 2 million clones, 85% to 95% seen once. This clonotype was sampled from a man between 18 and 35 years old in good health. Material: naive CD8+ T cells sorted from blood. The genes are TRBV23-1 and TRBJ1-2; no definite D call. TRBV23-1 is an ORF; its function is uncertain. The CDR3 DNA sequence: TGCGCCAGCAGTCAACCGGGTACGGGTATCCAGAACTATGGCTACACCTTC. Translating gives CASSQPGTGIQNYGYTF.